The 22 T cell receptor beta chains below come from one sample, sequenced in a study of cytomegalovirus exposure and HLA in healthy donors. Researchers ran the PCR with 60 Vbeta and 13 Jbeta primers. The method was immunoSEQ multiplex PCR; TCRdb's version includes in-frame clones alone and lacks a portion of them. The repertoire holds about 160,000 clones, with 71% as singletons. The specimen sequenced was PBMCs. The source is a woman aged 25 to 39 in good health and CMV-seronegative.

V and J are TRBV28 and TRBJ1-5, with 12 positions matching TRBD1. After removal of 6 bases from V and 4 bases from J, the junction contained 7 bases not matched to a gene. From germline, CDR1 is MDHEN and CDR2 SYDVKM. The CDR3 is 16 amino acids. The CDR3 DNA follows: TGTGCCAGCAGGGGACAGGGGGCGAACCTTAATCAGCCCCAGCATTTT. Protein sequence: CASRGQGANLNQPQHF.

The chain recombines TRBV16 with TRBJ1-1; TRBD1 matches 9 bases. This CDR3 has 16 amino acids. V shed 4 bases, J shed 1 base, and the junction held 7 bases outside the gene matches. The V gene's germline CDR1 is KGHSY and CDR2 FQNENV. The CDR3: CASSPLQGASNTEAFF. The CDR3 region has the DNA TGTGCCAGCAGCCCCCTACAGGGGGCCTCGAACACTGAAGCTTTCTTT. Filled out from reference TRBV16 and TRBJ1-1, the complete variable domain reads GEEVAQTPKHLVRGEGQKAKLYCAPIKGHSYVFWYQQVLKNEFKFLISFQNENVFDETGMPKERFSAKCLPNSPCSLEIQATKLEDSAVYFCASSPLQGASNTEAFFGQGTRLTVV.

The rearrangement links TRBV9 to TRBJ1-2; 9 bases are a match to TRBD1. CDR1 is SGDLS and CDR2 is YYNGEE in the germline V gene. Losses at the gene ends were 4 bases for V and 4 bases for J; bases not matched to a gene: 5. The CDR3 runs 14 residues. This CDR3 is CASSRGQGTYGYTF. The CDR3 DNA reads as TGTGCCAGCAGCCGGGGACAGGGAACCTATGGCTACACCTTC.

The CDR3 here is CASSTQGAEGYTF. The CDR3 DNA is TGCGCCAGCAGTACGCAGGGGGCCGAGGGCTACACCTTC. The J gene is TRBJ1-2, the V gene TRBV5-1; 8 nucleotides match TRBD1. The CDR3 runs 13 residues. Trimming at V came to 5 bases and at J to 8 bases, leaving 8 bases not matched to a gene. Germline-derived CDR1 and CDR2 are SGHRS and YFSETQ.

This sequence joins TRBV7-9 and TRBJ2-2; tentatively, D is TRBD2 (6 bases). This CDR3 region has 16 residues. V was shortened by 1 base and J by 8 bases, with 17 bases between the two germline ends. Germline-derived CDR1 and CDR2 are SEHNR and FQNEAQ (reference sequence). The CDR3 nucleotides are TGTGCCAGCAGCTTAGAGTCGGGAGCCCGGCCGGGGGAGCTGTTTTTT. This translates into CASSLESGARPGELFF.

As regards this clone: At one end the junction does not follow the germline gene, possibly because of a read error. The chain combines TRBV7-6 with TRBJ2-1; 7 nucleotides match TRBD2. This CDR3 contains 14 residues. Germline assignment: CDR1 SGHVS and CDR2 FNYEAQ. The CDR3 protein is CASSRPGRREGQIF. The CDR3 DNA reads TGTGCCAGCAGCAGACCTGGGAGGAGGGAGGGTCAGATCTTC.

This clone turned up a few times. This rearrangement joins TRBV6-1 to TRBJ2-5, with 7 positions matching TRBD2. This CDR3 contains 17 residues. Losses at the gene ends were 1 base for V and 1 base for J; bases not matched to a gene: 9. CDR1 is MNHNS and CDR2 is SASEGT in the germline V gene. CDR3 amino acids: CASSEGGWEGTQETQYF. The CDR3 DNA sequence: TGTGCCAGCAGTGAAGGGGGTTGGGAGGGAACCCAAGAGACCCAGTACTTC.

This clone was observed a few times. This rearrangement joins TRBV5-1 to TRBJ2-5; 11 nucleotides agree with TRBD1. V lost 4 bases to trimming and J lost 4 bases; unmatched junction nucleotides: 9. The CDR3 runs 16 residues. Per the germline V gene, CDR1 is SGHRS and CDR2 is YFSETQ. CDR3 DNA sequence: TGCGCCAGCAGCCGAAGTCCCGGGACAGGGGGAGAGACCCAGTACTTC. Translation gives CASSRSPGTGGETQYF.

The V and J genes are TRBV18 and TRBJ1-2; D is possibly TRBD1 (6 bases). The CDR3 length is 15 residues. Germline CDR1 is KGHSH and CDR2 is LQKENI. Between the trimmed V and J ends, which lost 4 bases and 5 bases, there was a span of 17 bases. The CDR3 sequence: CASSRGQQGLYGYTF. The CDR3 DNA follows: TGTGCCAGCTCACGTGGTCAACAGGGCTTGTATGGCTACACCTTC.

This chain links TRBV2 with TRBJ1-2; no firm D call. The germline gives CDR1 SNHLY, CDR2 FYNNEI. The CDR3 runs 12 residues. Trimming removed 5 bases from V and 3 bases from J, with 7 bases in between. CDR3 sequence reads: CASSSEDYGYTF. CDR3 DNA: TGTGCCAGCAGTTCGGAGGACTATGGCTACACCTTC.

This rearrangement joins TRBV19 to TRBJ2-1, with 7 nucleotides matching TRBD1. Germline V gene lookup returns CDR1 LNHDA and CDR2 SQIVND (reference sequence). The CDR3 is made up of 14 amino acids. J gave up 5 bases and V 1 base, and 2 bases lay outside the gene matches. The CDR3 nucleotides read TGTGCCAGTAGTATAGTTCAGGGGGACAATGAGCAGTTCTTC. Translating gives CASSIVQGDNEQFF.

The CDR3 DNA reads as TGTGCCAGCAGCTCCTATCTCACTAGCGGGAGTTGGGACATTCAGTACTTC. Translation gives CASSSYLTSGSWDIQYF. The chain couples TRBV5-8 to TRBJ2-4, with 11 bases identical to TRBD2. The V and J ends lost 3 bases and 8 bases, in that order; junction bases with no gene match: 13. This CDR3 is 17 amino acids long. Germline values: CDR1 SGHTS, CDR2 YDEGEE. Supplemented by reference TRBV5-8 and TRBJ2-4, the full variable domain reads EAGVTQSPTHLIKTRGQQATLRCSPISGHTSVYWYQQALGLGLQFLLWYDEGEERNRGNFPPRFSGRQFPNYSSELNVNALELEDSALYLCASSSYLTSGSWDIQYFGAGTRLSVL.

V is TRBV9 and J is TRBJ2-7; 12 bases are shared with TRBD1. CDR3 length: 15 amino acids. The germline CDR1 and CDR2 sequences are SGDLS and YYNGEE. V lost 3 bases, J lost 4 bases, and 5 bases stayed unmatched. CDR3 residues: CASSARGQGAYEQYF. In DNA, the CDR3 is TGTGCCAGCAGCGCCCGGGGACAGGGGGCGTACGAGCAGTACTTC.

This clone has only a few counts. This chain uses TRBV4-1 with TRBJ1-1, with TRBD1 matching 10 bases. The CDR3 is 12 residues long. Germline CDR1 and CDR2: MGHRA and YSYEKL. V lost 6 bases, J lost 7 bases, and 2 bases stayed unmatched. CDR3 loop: CASRGTGVEAFF. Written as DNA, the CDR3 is TGCGCCAGCAGGGGGACAGGGGTTGAAGCTTTCTTT.

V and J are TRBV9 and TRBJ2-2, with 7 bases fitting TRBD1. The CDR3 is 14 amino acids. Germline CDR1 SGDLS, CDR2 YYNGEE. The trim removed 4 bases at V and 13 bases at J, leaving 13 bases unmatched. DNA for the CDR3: TGTGCCAGCAGCTTTGGGACAGAGGAGCTGGGGCTGTTTTTT. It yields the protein CASSFGTEELGLFF.

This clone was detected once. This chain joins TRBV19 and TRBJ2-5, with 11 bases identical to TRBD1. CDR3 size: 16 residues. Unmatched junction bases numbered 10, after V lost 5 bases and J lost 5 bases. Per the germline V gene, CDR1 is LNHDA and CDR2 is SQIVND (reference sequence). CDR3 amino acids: CASSPRGQGAGETQYF. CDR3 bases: TGTGCCAGTAGTCCGCGTGGACAGGGGGCAGGGGAGACCCAGTACTTC. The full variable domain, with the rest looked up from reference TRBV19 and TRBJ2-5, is DGGITQSPKYLFRKEGQNVTLSCEQNLNHDAMYWYRQDPGQGLRLIYYSQIVNDFQKGDIAEGYSVSREKKESFPLTVTSAQKNPTAFYLCASSPRGQGAGETQYFGPGTRLLVL.

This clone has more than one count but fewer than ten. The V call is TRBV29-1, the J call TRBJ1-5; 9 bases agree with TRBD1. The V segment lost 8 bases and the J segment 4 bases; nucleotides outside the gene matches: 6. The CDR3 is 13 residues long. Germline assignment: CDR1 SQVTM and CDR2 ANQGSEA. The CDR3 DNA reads TGCAGCTTCGGGACAGGGAAAAATCAGCCCCAGCATTTT. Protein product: CSFGTGKNQPQHF.

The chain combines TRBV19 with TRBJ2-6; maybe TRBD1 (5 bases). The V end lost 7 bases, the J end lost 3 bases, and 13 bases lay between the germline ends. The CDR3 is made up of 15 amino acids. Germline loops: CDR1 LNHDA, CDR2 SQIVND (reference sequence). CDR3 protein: CASKIREGGANVLTF. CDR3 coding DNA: TGTGCCAGTAAGATCAGGGAAGGTGGGGCCAACGTCCTGACTTTC.

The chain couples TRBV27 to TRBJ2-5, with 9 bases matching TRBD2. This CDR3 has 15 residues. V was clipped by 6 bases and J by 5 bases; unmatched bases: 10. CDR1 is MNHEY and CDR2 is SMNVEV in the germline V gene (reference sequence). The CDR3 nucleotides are TGTGCCAGCAGAGGTAGCGGGAGAAGGGGCGAGACCCAGTACTTC. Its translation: CASRGSGRRGETQYF.

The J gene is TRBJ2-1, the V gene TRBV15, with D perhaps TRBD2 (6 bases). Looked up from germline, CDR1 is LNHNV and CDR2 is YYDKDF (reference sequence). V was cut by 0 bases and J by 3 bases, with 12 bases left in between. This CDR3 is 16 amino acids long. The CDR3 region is CATSRDEGRDYNEQFF. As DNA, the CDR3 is TGTGCCACCAGCAGAGATGAGGGGCGGGACTACAATGAGCAGTTCTTC.

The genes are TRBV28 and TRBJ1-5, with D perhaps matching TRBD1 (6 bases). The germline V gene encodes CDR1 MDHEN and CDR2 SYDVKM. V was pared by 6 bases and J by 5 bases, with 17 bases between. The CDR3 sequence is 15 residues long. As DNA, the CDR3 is TGTGCCAGCAGACCCGCCCGACAGGACCATCAGCCCCAGCATTTT. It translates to CASRPARQDHQPQHF.

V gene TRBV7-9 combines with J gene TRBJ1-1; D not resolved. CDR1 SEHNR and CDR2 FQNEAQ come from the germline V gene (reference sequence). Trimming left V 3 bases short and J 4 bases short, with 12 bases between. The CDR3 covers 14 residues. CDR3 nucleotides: TGTGCCAGCAGCTTCCACCCCCCGGGCACTGAAGCTTTCTTT. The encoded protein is CASSFHPPGTEAFF.